The 24 T cell receptor beta chains presented below share a single source sample, sequenced in a study of shared clonotypes between healthy human individuals. The method was immunoSEQ multiplex PCR; TCRdb's version includes in-frame clones alone and lacks a portion of them. Among about 2,500,000 clones, about 92% were seen once, and the ten largest hold about 0.13%. The sample taken for sequencing was naive CD4+ T cells sorted from blood. Stated subset: CD45RA+ positively selected. The receptor source for this set is a man between 18 and 35 years old in good health.

CDR3: CASSTRTSGSYEQYF. CDR3 sequence (DNA): TGTGCCAGCTCAACTCGGACTAGCGGGAGCTACGAGCAGTACTTC. This chain uses TRBV18 with TRBJ2-7; 13 bases line up with TRBD2. The CDR3 covers 15 residues. Looked up from germline, CDR1 is KGHSH and CDR2 is LQKENI. J was trimmed by 3 bases and V by 5 bases; bases with no gene match: 4.

A few counts support this clone. The chain combines TRBV5-1 with TRBJ1-2, with D unresolved. The V end lost 0 bases, the J end lost 6 bases, and 6 bases lay between the germline ends. This CDR3 is built from 12 residues. Looked up from germline, CDR1 is SGHRS and CDR2 is YFSETQ. In DNA, the CDR3 is TGCGCCAGCAGCTTGGATCGGCATGGCTACACCTTC. Its translation is CASSLDRHGYTF.

This clone was recorded only once. CDR3 sequence (DNA): TGTGCCAGCAGTGAAGCGCTCAGGGTTAACTATGGCTACACCTTC. Translating it yields CASSEALRVNYGYTF. The rearrangement joins TRBV6-1 to TRBJ1-2; a weak D match, TRBD1 (5 bases). Germline CDR1 reads MNHNS; CDR2 reads SASEGT. The V gene lost 0 bases and the J gene lost 1 base, with 9 bases spanning the gap. The CDR3 is 15 residues long.

A single count supports this clone. The V and J genes are TRBV4-1 and TRBJ2-7; possible D gene TRBD2, 6 bases. The V end lost 1 base, the J end lost 7 bases, and 14 bases lay between the germline ends. CDR3 length: 14 residues. Germline values: CDR1 MGHRA, CDR2 YSYEKL. The CDR3 nucleotides are TGCGCCAGCAGCCAAGTTGTACTAGCTCGGGAGCAGTACTTC. It translates to CASSQVVLAREQYF.

As regards this clone: The same CDR3 is also encoded by other DNA sequences in this sample. The V call is TRBV5-1, the J call TRBJ1-2; no reliable D call. Trimming took 4 bases from V and 4 from J, leaving 11 bases between them. The germline gives CDR1 SGHRS, CDR2 YFSETQ. The CDR3 sequence is 13 residues long. The CDR3 loop is CASSLSESYGYTF. The CDR3 DNA reads as TGCGCCAGCAGCCTCAGCGAGTCCTATGGCTACACCTTC.

This clone showed up just once. The rearrangement links TRBV9 to TRBJ2-7; 9 nucleotides agree with TRBD1. J lost 6 bases, V lost 0 bases, and 7 bases had no gene match. The CDR3 covers 15 residues. Germline V gene data show CDR1 as SGDLS and CDR2 as YYNGEE. CDR3 coding DNA: TGTGCCAGCAGCGTAGCCGGACAGGGGTTATCCGAGCAGTACTTC. Amino acids: CASSVAGQGLSEQYF.

This chain links TRBV2 with TRBJ2-3; no clear D. This CDR3 contains 13 residues. Between the trimmed V and J ends, which lost 5 bases and 4 bases, there was a span of 10 bases. Germline values: CDR1 SNHLY, CDR2 FYNNEI. Here the CDR3 reads CASSPYSSDTQYF. In nucleotides, the CDR3 is TGTGCCAGCAGTCCATATAGCTCAGATACGCAGTATTTT.

The chain couples TRBV10-2 to TRBJ1-2, with no clear D. CDR1 is WSHSY, CDR2 SAAADI, per germline. Trimming pared 6 bases from V and 1 base from J, leaving 18 bases between. This CDR3 region has 16 residues. CDR3 residues: CASSPTSGGGNYGYTF. CDR3 bases: TGCGCCAGCAGCCCAACTTCGGGAGGAGGTAACTATGGCTACACCTTC.

V is TRBV30 and J is TRBJ2-5; TRBD1 is a possible D gene (5 bases). The CDR3 covers 13 residues. Looked up from germline, CDR1 is GTSNPN and CDR2 is SVGIG (reference sequence). V lost 0 bases, J lost 4 bases, and 9 bases lay in between. The CDR3 protein is CAWSVGRVETQYF. In DNA form, the CDR3 reads TGTGCCTGGAGTGTAGGCAGGGTAGAGACCCAGTACTTC.

The chain has TRBV2 and TRBJ1-2; possible D gene TRBD1, 6 bases. The V gene lost 8 bases and the J gene lost 2 bases, with 15 bases spanning the gap. Per the germline V gene, CDR1 is SNHLY and CDR2 is FYNNEI. The CDR3 sequence is 14 residues long. This CDR3 reads CASLLPGANYGYTF. DNA for the CDR3: TGTGCCAGCCTTCTCCCAGGGGCCAACTATGGCTACACCTTC.

V usage is TRBV7-2 and J usage is TRBJ2-5, with D possibly called TRBD1 or TRBD2 (5 bases each). The CDR3 has 15 amino acids. CDR1 is SGHTA and CDR2 is FQGNSA in the germline V gene. Trimming removed 5 bases from V and 5 bases from J, with 18 bases in between. The CDR3 DNA reads as TGTGCCAGCAGCACTTCTACCCGAGGGGTGGAGACCCAGTACTTC. Encoded protein: CASSTSTRGVETQYF. The variable domain in full, with the rest retrieved from reference TRBV7-2 and TRBJ2-5, is GAGVSQSPSNKVTEKGKDVELRCDPISGHTALYWYRQSLGQGLEFLIYFQGNSAPDKSGLPSDRFSAERTGGSVSTLTIQRTQQEDSAVYLCASSTSTRGVETQYFGPGTRLLVL.

The V gene is TRBV10-2, the J gene TRBJ2-5, with D possibly being TRBD1 or TRBD2 (5 bases each). CDR3 size: 14 residues. Germline CDR1 is WSHSY and CDR2 is SAAADI. Trimming pared 2 bases from V and 4 bases from J, leaving 11 bases between. DNA for the CDR3: TGCGCCAGCAGTGAGGTCGGGGCGGGAGAGACCCAGTACTTC. It is translated as CASSEVGAGETQYF.

The genes are TRBV25-1 and TRBJ1-2; D gene uncertain. V gave up 2 bases and J gave up 6 bases, with 10 bases separating them. The CDR3 is made up of 13 amino acids. Germline CDR1 MGHDK, CDR2 SYGVNS. The CDR3 loop reads CASSEIGLDGYTF. For the CDR3, the DNA is TGTGCCAGCAGTGAAATAGGATTAGATGGCTACACCTTC.

The J gene is TRBJ2-7, the V gene TRBV28, with 12 bases matching TRBD2. The junction had 3 bases not matched to a gene; V was cut back by 3 bases and J by 3 bases. Germline V lookup: CDR1 MDHEN, CDR2 SYDVKM. The CDR3 runs 15 residues. The CDR3 spells CASSFPGLAGYEQYF. CDR3 nucleotide sequence: TGTGCCAGCAGTTTCCCGGGACTAGCGGGCTACGAGCAGTACTTC.

This chain connects TRBV27 to TRBJ2-2; no reliable D call. The V gene lost 0 bases and the J gene lost 6 bases, with 8 bases spanning the gap. This CDR3 has 14 amino acids. Germline CDR1 MNHEY, CDR2 SMNVEV (reference sequence). The CDR3 protein is CASSLSMDAGELFF. For the CDR3, the DNA is TGTGCCAGCAGTTTATCGATGGATGCCGGGGAGCTGTTTTTT.

The chain combines TRBV13 with TRBJ1-1; D gene uncertain. The CDR3 consists of 13 residues. The germline V and J ends were trimmed by 1 base and 7 bases, with 10 bases remaining between them. Germline V gene lookup returns CDR1 PRHDT and CDR2 FYEKMQ (reference sequence). The CDR3 loop is CASSLAPGGEAFF. The CDR3 nucleotides are TGTGCCAGCAGCTTAGCTCCAGGAGGTGAAGCTTTCTTT.

Worth noting for this clone: Additional DNA sequences in this sample encode the identical CDR3. In nucleotides, the CDR3 is TGTGCCAGCAGCGCCGGGACAGGGAACACTGAAGCTTTCTTT. This codes for CASSAGTGNTEAFF. The V call is TRBV6-1, the J call TRBJ1-1; TRBD1 matches 8 bases. Germline assignment: CDR1 MNHNS and CDR2 SASEGT. V gave up 6 bases and J gave up 1 base; unmatched junction bases: 4. The CDR3 extends over 14 amino acids.

Worth noting for this clone: The same CDR3 is also encoded by other DNA sequences in this sample. This rearrangement joins TRBV9 to TRBJ2-5; D gene uncertain. This CDR3 has 13 amino acids. CDR1 is SGDLS, CDR2 YYNGEE, per germline. V lost 1 base and J lost 0, with 4 bases in between. The CDR3 sequence: CASSVSDQETQYF. The CDR3 DNA sequence: TGTGCCAGCAGCGTATCGGACCAAGAGACCCAGTACTTC. The variable domain in full, completed from reference TRBV9 and TRBJ2-5, reads DSGVTQTPKHLITATGQRVTLRCSPRSGDLSVYWYQQSLDQGLQFLIQYYNGEERAKGNILERFSAQQFPDLHSELNLSSLELGDSALYFCASSVSDQETQYFGPGTRLLVL.

The chain recombines TRBV5-1 with TRBJ1-4, with D hard to call. Deletions cut 5 bases from V and 0 bases from J, with 11 bases between. Germline CDR1 and CDR2: SGHRS and YFSETQ. The CDR3 extends over 15 amino acids. The CDR3 DNA reads as TGCGCCAGCAGATCCCACACGGCAACTAATGAAAAACTGTTTTTT. Its translation is CASRSHTATNEKLFF.

The chain is built from TRBV27 and TRBJ1-4, with 7 positions matching TRBD1. Germline V lookup: CDR1 MNHEY, CDR2 SMNVEV (reference sequence). V shed 7 bases, J shed 2 bases, and the junction held 7 bases outside the gene matches. This CDR3 comprises 15 residues. The CDR3 protein is CASKPLTGTNEKLFF. For the CDR3, the DNA is TGTGCCAGCAAGCCTTTGACAGGGACTAATGAAAAACTGTTTTTT.

A few counts support this clone. V usage is TRBV20-1 and J usage is TRBJ2-4, with D hard to call. Germline values: CDR1 DFQATT, CDR2 SNEGSKA (reference sequence). The CDR3 length is 11 residues. V was shortened by 0 bases and J by 12 bases, with 9 bases between the two germline ends. The CDR3 spells CSARDGTGQYF. The CDR3 DNA is TGCAGTGCTAGAGATGGCACCGGTCAGTACTTC.

The rearrangement links TRBV18 to TRBJ2-7, with D possibly being TRBD1 (7 bases). The CDR3 runs 22 residues. Trimming took off 6 bases at V and 4 bases at J, with 40 bases between the two ends. Per the germline V gene, CDR1 is KGHSH and CDR2 is LQKENI. Written as DNA, the CDR3 is TGTGCCAGCTCCCGATCGGTTCGTGATGACGTGGTTGGAGGGGGCAGGTATTACGAGCAGTACTTC. Translation gives CASSRSVRDDVVGGGRYYEQYF.

V and J are TRBV5-1 and TRBJ1-6; D uncertain. This CDR3 has 14 amino acids. The V end was cut by 4 bases, the J end by 5 bases, with 10 bases between. The V gene's germline CDR1 is SGHRS and CDR2 YFSETQ. CDR3 region: CASSNPGNNSPLHF. DNA of the CDR3: TGCGCCAGCAGCAATCCGGGAAATAATTCACCCCTCCACTTT. Combining the CDR3 with reference TRBV5-1 and TRBJ1-6 gives the whole variable domain KAGVTQTPRYLIKTRGQQVTLSCSPISGHRSVSWYQQTPGQGLQFLFEYFSETQRNKGNFPGRFSGRQFSNSRSEMNVSTLELGDSALYLCASSNPGNNSPLHFGNGTRLTVT.

This chain uses TRBV6-6 with TRBJ1-5; TRBD1 is a possible D gene (6 bases). This CDR3 is built from 14 residues. Per the germline V gene, CDR1 is MNHNY and CDR2 is SVGAGI (reference sequence). V was shortened by 7 bases and J by 4 bases, with 14 bases between the two germline ends. CDR3 region: CASKEGDSNQPQHF. DNA of the CDR3: TGTGCCAGCAAAGAGGGGGACTCTAATCAGCCCCAGCATTTT.